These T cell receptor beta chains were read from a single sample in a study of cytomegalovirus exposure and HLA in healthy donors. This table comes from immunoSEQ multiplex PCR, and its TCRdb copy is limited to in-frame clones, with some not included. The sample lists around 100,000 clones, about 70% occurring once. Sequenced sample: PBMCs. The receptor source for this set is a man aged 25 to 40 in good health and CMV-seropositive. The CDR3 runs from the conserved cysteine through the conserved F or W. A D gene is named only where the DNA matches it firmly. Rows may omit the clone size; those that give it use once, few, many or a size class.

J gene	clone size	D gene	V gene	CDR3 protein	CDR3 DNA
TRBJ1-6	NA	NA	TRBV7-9	CASSPDSTHSPLHF	TGTGCCAGCAGCCCCGACAGCACGCATTCACCCCTCCACTTT
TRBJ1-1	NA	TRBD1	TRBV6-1	CASSAGTGVLTTEAFF	TGTGCCAGCAGTGCCGGGACAGGGGTTTTGACCACTGAAGCTTTCTTT
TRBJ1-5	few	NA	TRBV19	CASNAAEHSNQPQHF	TGTGCCAGTAACGCGGCAGAGCATAGCAATCAGCCCCAGCATTTT
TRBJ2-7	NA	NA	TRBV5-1	CASRTVSSYEQYF	TGCGCCAGCAGGACAGTTAGCTCCTACGAGCAGTACTTC
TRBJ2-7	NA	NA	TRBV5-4	CASSLVLEGTDEQYF	TGTGCCAGCAGCTTGGTCCTGGAGGGGACGGACGAGCAGTACTTC
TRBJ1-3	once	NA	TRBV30	CAWSRFGGPGNTIYF	TGTGCCTGGAGTCGGTTTGGAGGGCCTGGAAACACCATATATTTT
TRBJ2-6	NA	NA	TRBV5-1	CASSFAPSGANVLTF	TGCGCCAGCAGCTTCGCGCCCTCTGGGGCCAACGTCCTGACTTTC
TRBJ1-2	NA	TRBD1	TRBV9	CASSAGTGLAYGYTF	TGTGCCAGCAGCGCAGGGACAGGTTTGGCTTATGGCTACACCTTC
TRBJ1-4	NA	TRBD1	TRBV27	CASRRQGGNEKLFF	TGTGCCAGCAGGAGACAGGGGGGGAATGAAAAACTGTTTTTT
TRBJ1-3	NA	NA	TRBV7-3	CASSLSGIAGNTIYF	TGTGCCAGCAGCTTATCGGGGATAGCCGGAAACACCATATATTTT
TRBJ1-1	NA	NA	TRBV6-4	CASSEGGGGQKAFF	TGTGCCAGCAGTGAAGGGGGTGGAGGACAGAAGGCTTTCTTT
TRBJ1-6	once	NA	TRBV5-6	CASSSLASGGQSPLHF	TGTGCCAGCAGCTCACTAGCTTCGGGGGGTCAGTCACCCCTCCACTTT
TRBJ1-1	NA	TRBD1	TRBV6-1	CASSARTGSTEAFF	TGTGCCAGCAGTGCCCGGACAGGGAGCACTGAAGCTTTCTTT
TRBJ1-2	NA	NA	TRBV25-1	CASSEWRGGVDYGYTF	TGTGCCAGCAGTGAATGGCGGGGAGGGGTAGACTATGGCTACACCTTC
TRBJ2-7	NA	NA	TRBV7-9	CASTYRGGTEQYF	TGTGCCAGCACGTACAGGGGGGGGACTGAGCAGTACTTC
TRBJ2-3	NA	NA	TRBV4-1	CASSHAGSVSTDTQYF	TGCGCCAGCAGCCATGCTGGGAGTGTTTCGACAGATACGCAGTATTTT
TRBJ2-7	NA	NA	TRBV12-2	CASRLNPNKGGLYYEQYF	TGTGCAAGTCGCCTGAACCCGAATAAGGGGGGGCTTTACTACGAGCAGTACTTC
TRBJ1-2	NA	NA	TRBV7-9	CASSLSATGPDYGYTF	TGTGCCAGCAGCCTATCCGCCACAGGTCCCGACTATGGCTACACCTTC
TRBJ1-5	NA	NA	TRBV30	CAWSVRGNQPQHF	TGTGCCTGGAGTGTACGGGGGAATCAGCCCCAGCATTTT
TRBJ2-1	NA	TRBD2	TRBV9	CASSVGSGEFNEQFF	TGTGCCAGCAGCGTAGGTAGCGGGGAATTCAATGAGCAGTTCTTC
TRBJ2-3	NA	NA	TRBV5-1	CASSLGRVGDTQYF	TGCGCCAGCAGCTTAGGCAGGGTAGGAGATACGCAGTATTTT
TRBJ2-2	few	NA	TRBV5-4	CASSPGAILTGELFF	TGTGCCAGCAGTCCGGGAGCGATTCTCACCGGGGAGCTGTTTTTT
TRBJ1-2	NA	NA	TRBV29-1	CSAVQFSGYGYTF	TGCAGCGCTGTACAGTTTTCTGGCTATGGCTACACCTTC
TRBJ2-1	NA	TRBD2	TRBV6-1	CASLLAGGWNEQFF	TGTGCCAGCCTACTAGCGGGGGGATGGAATGAGCAGTTCTTC
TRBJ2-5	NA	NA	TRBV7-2	CASSLARETQYF	TGTGCCAGCAGCTTAGCTCGAGAGACCCAGTACTTC
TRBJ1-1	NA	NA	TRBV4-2	CASSQETVNTEAFF	TGTGCCAGCAGCCAAGAAACAGTGAACACTGAAGCTTTCTTT
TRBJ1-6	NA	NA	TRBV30	CAWSEEENSPLHF	TGTGCCTGGAGTGAGGAGGAAAATTCACCCCTCCACTTT
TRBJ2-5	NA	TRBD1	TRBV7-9	CASSLEGQSRQTQYF	TGTGCCAGCAGCCTAGAGGGACAGAGTAGGCAGACCCAGTACTTC
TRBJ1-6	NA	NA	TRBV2	CASSPPGSHNSPLHF	TGTGCCAGCAGTCCTCCGGGGTCCCATAATTCACCCCTCCACTTT